This T cell receptor beta chain came from a study of technical replicates of blood from a few donors. Libraries were prepared by immunoSEQ multiplex PCR; TCRdb keeps only in-frame clonotypes and omits some of them. The table shows fewer than 85,000 clones, with 90% to 95% occurring only once. The sample comprised T cells isolated from PBMCs. The receptor was isolated from a human donor in good health.

CDR3 residues: CASRSGRENQPQHF. Written as DNA, the CDR3 is TGTGCCAGCAGGTCCGGACGGGAGAATCAGCCCCAGCATTTT. The J gene is TRBJ1-5, the V gene TRBV6-6; D not resolved. The CDR3 is 14 residues long. Germline assignment: CDR1 MNHNY and CDR2 SVGAGI (reference sequence). Trimming removed 6 bases at V and 4 bases at J, with 13 bases between.